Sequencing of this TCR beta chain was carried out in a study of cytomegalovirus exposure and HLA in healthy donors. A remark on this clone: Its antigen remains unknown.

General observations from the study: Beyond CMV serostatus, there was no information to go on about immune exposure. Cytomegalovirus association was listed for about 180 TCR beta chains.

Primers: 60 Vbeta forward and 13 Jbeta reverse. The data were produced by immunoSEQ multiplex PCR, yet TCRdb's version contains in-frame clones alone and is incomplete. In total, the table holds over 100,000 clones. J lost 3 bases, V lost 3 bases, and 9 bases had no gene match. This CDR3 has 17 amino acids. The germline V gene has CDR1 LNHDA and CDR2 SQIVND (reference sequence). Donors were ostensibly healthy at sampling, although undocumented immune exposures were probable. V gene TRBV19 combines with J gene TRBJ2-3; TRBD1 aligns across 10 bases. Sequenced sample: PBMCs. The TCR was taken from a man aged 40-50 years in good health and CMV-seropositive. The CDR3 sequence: CASSIISGQGGTDTQYF. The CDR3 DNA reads TGTGCCAGTAGTATTATTTCCGGACAGGGGGGGACAGATACGCAGTATTTT. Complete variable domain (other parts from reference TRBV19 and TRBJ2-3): DGGITQSPKYLFRKEGQNVTLSCEQNLNHDAMYWYRQDPGQGLRLIYYSQIVNDFQKGDIAEGYSVSREKKESFPLTVTSAQKNPTAFYLCASSIISGQGGTDTQYFGPGTRLTVL.